What follows are 15 T cell receptor beta chains derived from one specimen sequenced in a study of T cell responses to AZD1222 COVID-19 vaccine. The method was immunoSEQ multiplex PCR; TCRdb's version includes in-frame clones alone and lacks a portion of them. The repertoire includes about 130,000 clones, roughly 80% of them detected once, and roughly 4% sits in the top ten. The starting material was peripheral blood, obtained on day 0 of AZD1222 vaccination. All receptors come from an adult in good health.

The chain links TRBV24-1 to TRBJ2-3; 10 nucleotides match TRBD2. CDR1 is KGHDR, CDR2 SFDVKD, per germline. The J segment lost 2 bases and the V segment lost 0 bases, leaving 10 bases of the junction unmatched. This CDR3 spans 19 amino acids. CDR3 in DNA: TGTGCCACCAGTGATTTGTCCAGCTTAGCGGGGGGCCTCACAGATACGCAGTATTTT. Protein product: CATSDLSSLAGGLTDTQYF.

The chain uses TRBV29-1 and TRBJ2-3, with a possible D match to TRBD1 (5 bases). Deletions cut 4 bases from V and 6 bases from J, with 17 bases between. Per germline, CDR1 SQVTM and CDR2 ANQGSEA. The CDR3 covers 14 residues. The CDR3 bases are TGCAGCGTTGTAACCGGACAAACGTGGGATACGCAGTATTTT. It codes for CSVVTGQTWDTQYF.

The gene calls are TRBV2 and TRBJ2-3, with D possibly being TRBD1 or TRBD2 (5 bases each). Deletions cut 1 base from V and 4 bases from J, with 9 bases between. The CDR3 is made up of 14 amino acids. Germline-derived CDR1 and CDR2 are SNHLY and FYNNEI. CDR3 coding DNA: TGTGCCAGCAGTGAAGGGGGGTCCGCAGATACGCAGTATTTT. This sequence encodes CASSEGGSADTQYF.

This chain uses TRBV18 with TRBJ2-2; D gene uncertain. CDR3 length equals 15 residues. In germline, CDR1 is KGHSH, CDR2 LQKENI. Trimming shortened V by 4 bases and J by 3 bases, and 12 bases separated the two germline ends. The CDR3, as DNA: TGTGCCAGCTCACGCAGAGAGGCGGACACCGGGGAGCTGTTTTTT. It specifies CASSRREADTGELFF.

The chain recombines TRBV27 with TRBJ1-6; D is perhaps TRBD1 (6 bases). There are 17 residues in the CDR3. Germline V lookup: CDR1 MNHEY, CDR2 SMNVEV (reference sequence). V lost 5 bases, J lost 9 bases, and 23 bases lay in between. CDR3 DNA sequence: TGTGCCAGCAGTCCCTGGGGCTCACAGGGCGGTAGTTCACCCCTCCACTTT. Its translation is CASSPWGSQGGSSPLHF.

V usage is TRBV7-2 and J usage is TRBJ1-1; D remains ambiguous. CDR1 SGHTA and CDR2 FQGNSA come from the germline V gene. Between the trimmed V and J ends, which lost 4 bases and 10 bases, there was a span of 10 bases. CDR3 length: 11 amino acids. The CDR3 protein is CASSSDGGAFF. In nucleotides, the CDR3 is TGTGCCAGCAGCTCTGATGGCGGAGCTTTCTTT.

The rearrangement joins TRBV30 to TRBJ1-5; tentatively, D is TRBD1 (5 bases). V shed 2 bases and J shed 4 bases, with 15 bases lying between them. Germline CDR1 is GTSNPN and CDR2 is SVGIG (reference sequence). The length of the CDR3 is 15 residues. This CDR3 is CAWSPGHLVNQPQHF. DNA of the CDR3: TGTGCCTGGAGTCCAGGACACCTCGTTAATCAGCCCCAGCATTTT.

This clone occurred once. The chain couples TRBV14 to TRBJ1-2, with 11 nucleotides matching TRBD1. Germline CDR1 reads SGHDN; CDR2 reads FVKESK. V lost 4 bases to trimming and J lost 4 bases; unmatched junction nucleotides: 11. This CDR3 has 17 residues. CDR3 coding DNA: TGTGCCAGCAGCCTAGCCCGGACAGGGGGCGGTAGCTATGGCTACACCTTC. Translating it yields CASSLARTGGGSYGYTF. Full variable domain (rest looked up from reference TRBV14 and TRBJ1-2): EAGVTQFPSHSVIEKGQTVTLRCDPISGHDNLYWYRRVMGKEIKFLLHFVKESKQDESGMPNNRFLAERTGGTYSTLKVQPAELEDSGVYFCASSLARTGGGSYGYTFGSGTRLTVV.

On this clone: This same CDR3 is encoded by further DNA sequences in the sample. The chain recombines TRBV19 with TRBJ1-1, with TRBD1 as a possible D gene (5 bases). The CDR3 is made up of 14 amino acids. V shed 3 bases and J shed 0 bases, with 8 bases lying between them. Germline CDR1 is LNHDA and CDR2 is SQIVND (reference sequence). CDR3 sequence reads: CASSIRGLNTEAFF. As DNA, the CDR3 is TGTGCCAGTAGTATCCGGGGCCTGAACACTGAAGCTTTCTTT.

V usage is TRBV27 and J usage is TRBJ1-6, with 7 nucleotides matching TRBD1. Germline CDR1 reads MNHEY; CDR2 reads SMNVEV (reference sequence). Trimming removed 7 bases from V and 1 base from J; junction bases left unmatched: 10. The CDR3 sequence is 17 residues long. The CDR3, as DNA: TGTGCCAGCAATATCCGACAGGGACAATCCTATAATTCACCCCTCCACTTT. This codes for CASNIRQGQSYNSPLHF.

The chain combines TRBV19 with TRBJ1-5; D not resolved. The CDR3 contains 16 residues. The germline V gene encodes CDR1 LNHDA and CDR2 SQIVND (reference sequence). Deletions cut 5 bases from V and 7 bases from J, with 21 bases between. The CDR3 bases are TGTGCCAGTAGTTATTTTCAGGTGGTGGGAAGCCAGCCCCAGCATTTT. The encoded protein is CASSYFQVVGSQPQHF.

The chain combines TRBV27 with TRBJ1-5; D might be TRBD1 (5 bases). CDR3 length equals 14 residues. Germline V CDR1 and CDR2: MNHEY, SMNVEV (reference sequence). V was trimmed by 5 bases and J by 9 bases, leaving 17 bases between them. For the CDR3, the DNA is TGTGCCAGCAGTCTGGGGCGGCAATTGGGGCCCCAGCATTTT. Amino acids: CASSLGRQLGPQHF.

This chain links TRBV6-1 with TRBJ1-6; 7 bases line up with TRBD1. The J segment lost 0 bases and the V segment lost 3 bases, leaving 8 bases of the junction unmatched. The CDR3 has 18 amino acids. Germline values: CDR1 MNHNS, CDR2 SASEGT. The CDR3 region is CASSDGGQLSSYNSPLHF. CDR3 in DNA: TGTGCCAGCAGTGATGGGGGACAGCTCAGCTCCTATAATTCACCCCTCCACTTT.

The V call is TRBV21-1, the J call TRBJ1-5; the table's D call, TRBD1, was not checked against the DNA. TRBV21-1 represents a pseudogene. There are 15 residues in the CDR3. The CDR3 region has the DNA TGTGCCAGAAATAACCTGGGGACAGGGAATCAGCCCCAGCATTTT. Translation: CARNNLGTGNQPQHF.

The J gene is TRBJ1-1, the V gene TRBV19; D gene uncertain. Between the trimmed V and J ends, which lost 4 bases and 8 bases, there was a span of 11 bases. Germline V gene lookup returns CDR1 LNHDA and CDR2 SQIVND (reference sequence). CDR3 length: 12 residues. The CDR3 sequence is CASSRSHGEAFF. CDR3 coding DNA: TGTGCCAGTAGTAGGAGCCACGGGGAAGCTTTCTTT.